Each of the 17 T cell receptor beta chains below was sequenced from the same sample in a study of human T cells and chemical hapten exposure. As to time point: pre-sensitization, week 0. This sample's treatment: therapeutic diphenylcyclopropenone sensitization with weekly scalp DPC. TCRdb reprocessed the RACE reads with MiXCR, giving one entry per CDR3 protein. The sample records 62,000 or so distinct CDR3 sequences, approximately 10% being singletons. The material was whole blood, obtained in connection with sensitization to the hapten diphenylcyclopropenone (DPC). The receptors stem from a woman in her 50s with alopecia areata. Some clones in this sample may be carry-over from other donors' samples.

The chain is built from TRBV11-2 and TRBJ2-1; D call uncertain. The germline V and J ends were trimmed by 0 bases and 5 bases, with 14 bases remaining between them. The germline V gene encodes CDR1 SGHAT and CDR2 FQNNGV. This CDR3 is 16 amino acids long. The CDR3 sequence: CASSLEALEVHNEQFF. CDR3 in DNA: TGTGCCAGCAGCTTAGAGGCCCTCGAAGTCCACAATGAGCAGTTCTTC.

The chain links TRBV2 to TRBJ2-2; 13 bases align to TRBD2. The CDR3 covers 17 residues. The V segment lost 9 bases and the J segment 4 bases; nucleotides outside the gene matches: 11. Germline V gives CDR1 SNHLY, CDR2 FYNNEI. The CDR3 loop is CAREGLAGPRGTGELFF. The CDR3 DNA reads as TGTGCCAGAGAGGGACTAGCGGGACCGCGGGGCACCGGGGAGCTGTTTTTT.

The rearrangement uses TRBV9 and TRBJ2-2; possibly TRBD1 or TRBD2 for D (5 bases each). Between the trimmed V and J ends, which lost 0 bases and 2 bases, there was a span of 8 bases. The CDR3 loop spans 15 amino acids. Germline V gene sequence: CDR1 SGDLS, CDR2 YYNGEE. The CDR3 reads CASSVGGDNTGELFF. CDR3 DNA sequence: TGTGCCAGCAGCGTAGGAGGGGATAACACCGGGGAGCTGTTTTTT.

The gene calls are TRBV10-2 and TRBJ2-1; TRBD2 matches 8 bases. The germline CDR1 and CDR2 sequences are WSHSY and SAAADI. The V gene end was trimmed by 6 bases and the J gene end by 4 bases; junction bases not matched to a gene: 14. This CDR3 spans 17 amino acids. The CDR3 is CASRDIPIAGTYNEQFF. The CDR3 DNA reads TGCGCCAGCAGAGACATACCTATAGCGGGGACTTACAATGAGCAGTTCTTC.

The CDR3 spells CSAIGDVFRDRSRYEQYF. CDR3 sequence (DNA): TGCAGTGCTATCGGAGACGTTTTCCGGGACCGAAGCCGCTACGAGCAGTACTTC. V usage is TRBV20-1 and J usage is TRBJ2-7, with D perhaps matching TRBD1 or TRBD2 (5 bases each). This CDR3 region has 18 residues. The germline gives CDR1 DFQATT, CDR2 SNEGSKA (reference sequence). V was pared by 4 bases and J by 3 bases, with 28 bases between.

This clonotype was observed at least ten times. The V call is TRBV25-1, the J call TRBJ2-7, with 7 nucleotides matching TRBD2. The CDR3 spans 15 residues. The germline V gene has CDR1 MGHDK and CDR2 SYGVNS. Trimming took 1 base from V and 0 from J; bases not matched to a gene: 3. The chain's CDR3 is CASSESAGPSYEQYF. The CDR3, as DNA: TGTGCCAGCAGTGAATCAGCGGGGCCCTCCTACGAGCAGTACTTC.

This chain connects TRBV10-3 to TRBJ2-7; D possibly matches TRBD1 or TRBD2 (6 bases each). CDR1 is ENHRY and CDR2 is SYGVKD in the germline V gene. Trimming cost V 8 bases and J 0 bases, with 14 bases left between them. This CDR3 region has 14 residues. The CDR3 nucleotides read TGTGCCATCGCTCCGGGGGCCCTCTCCTACGAGCAGTACTTC. This gives the protein CAIAPGALSYEQYF.

The gene calls are TRBV5-8 and TRBJ2-7, with D tentatively TRBD2 (6 bases). The CDR3 has 15 residues. Trimming shortened V by 4 bases and J by 2 bases, and 16 bases separated the two germline ends. Looked up from germline, CDR1 is SGHTS and CDR2 is YDEGEE. The DNA for the CDR3 is TGTGCCAGCAGCCCTCCGGGACTTTTGACCTACGAGCAGTACTTC. It codes for CASSPPGLLTYEQYF.

This clonotype was observed many times. The chain uses TRBV10-3 and TRBJ2-1; 8 bases line up with TRBD2. Germline V gene data show CDR1 as ENHRY and CDR2 as SYGVKD. The CDR3 covers 15 residues. Losses at the gene ends were 5 bases for V and 6 bases for J; bases not matched to a gene: 9. The CDR3 sequence is CAISPGTRALNEQFF. For the CDR3, the DNA is TGTGCCATCAGTCCCGGGACTAGGGCCCTCAATGAGCAGTTCTTC.

The chain is built from TRBV27 and TRBJ1-5; TRBD1 aligns across 9 bases. Unmatched junction bases numbered 4, after V lost 6 bases and J lost 1 base. This CDR3 has 15 residues. The germline CDR1 and CDR2 sequences are MNHEY and SMNVEV (reference sequence). The CDR3 protein is CASRPQGASNQPQHF. In DNA, the CDR3 is TGTGCCAGCAGACCACAGGGGGCAAGCAATCAGCCCCAGCATTTT.

The sample holds a few counts of this clonotype. The chain carries TRBV10-3 and TRBJ2-3; unclear D gene. Germline V lookup: CDR1 ENHRY, CDR2 SYGVKD. CDR3 length equals 12 residues. With 4 bases removed from V and 6 bases from J, the gap between germline ends came to 8 bases. CDR3: CAISGDSDTQYF. Here the CDR3 DNA reads TGTGCCATCAGTGGGGATAGCGATACGCAGTATTTT.

The V call is TRBV6-5, the J call TRBJ2-7; TRBD1 agrees at 7 bases. Trimming cost V 5 bases and J 6 bases; bases outside gene matches: 7. The CDR3 spans 13 residues. CDR1 is MNHEY, CDR2 SVGAGI, per germline. This CDR3 is CASSRTGRGEQYF. CDR3 nucleotides: TGTGCCAGCAGTAGGACAGGTCGCGGCGAGCAGTACTTC.

This clonotype was seen ten or more times. V is TRBV7-2 and J is TRBJ2-5, with D perhaps TRBD1 (6 bases). Trimming left V 5 bases short and J 1 base short, with 11 bases between. The CDR3 covers 14 residues. CDR1 and CDR2 (germline): SGHTA, FQGNSA. Here the CDR3 reads CASSPRTAQETQYF. The DNA for the CDR3 is TGTGCCAGCAGCCCACGGACAGCCCAAGAGACCCAGTACTTC.

In this sample, this clonotype turned up a few times. The rearrangement links TRBV5-4 to TRBJ1-2; D is unresolved. Trimming removed 0 bases at V and 2 bases at J, with 8 bases between. From germline, CDR1 is SGHNT and CDR2 YYREEE (reference sequence). The CDR3 totals 14 residues. CDR3 DNA sequence: TGTGCCAGCAGCTTGGAGGGCAGAAACTATGGCTACACCTTC. Its protein is CASSLEGRNYGYTF.

The chain is built from TRBV2 and TRBJ2-5; tentatively, D is TRBD2 (6 bases). V lost 9 bases to trimming and J lost 7 bases, with 12 bases between them. Germline CDR1 reads SNHLY; CDR2 reads FYNNEI. The CDR3 spans 11 residues. CDR3 residues: CASSAGWTQYF. CDR3 in DNA: TGTGCCAGTTCTGCGGGATGGACCCAGTACTTC.

This clonotype was observed a handful of times. The CDR3 is CATTPTGGRPGANVLTF. In DNA form, the CDR3 reads TGTGCCACCACCCCGACAGGGGGCCGTCCTGGGGCCAACGTCCTGACTTTC. The J gene is TRBJ2-6, the V gene TRBV19; 10 bases align to TRBD1. The V and J ends lost 10 bases and 2 bases, in that order; junction bases with no gene match: 11. CDR1 and CDR2 (germline): LNHDA, SQIVND (reference sequence). The CDR3 sequence is 17 residues long.

The J gene is TRBJ1-2, the V gene TRBV2; no reliable D call. The CDR3 runs 12 residues. The ends were cut back, 2 bases at V and 3 bases at J, with 4 bases in the middle. Germline V gives CDR1 SNHLY, CDR2 FYNNEI. The DNA of the CDR3 is TGTGCCAGCAGTGAACAGGACTATGGCTACACCTTC. Translating gives CASSEQDYGYTF.